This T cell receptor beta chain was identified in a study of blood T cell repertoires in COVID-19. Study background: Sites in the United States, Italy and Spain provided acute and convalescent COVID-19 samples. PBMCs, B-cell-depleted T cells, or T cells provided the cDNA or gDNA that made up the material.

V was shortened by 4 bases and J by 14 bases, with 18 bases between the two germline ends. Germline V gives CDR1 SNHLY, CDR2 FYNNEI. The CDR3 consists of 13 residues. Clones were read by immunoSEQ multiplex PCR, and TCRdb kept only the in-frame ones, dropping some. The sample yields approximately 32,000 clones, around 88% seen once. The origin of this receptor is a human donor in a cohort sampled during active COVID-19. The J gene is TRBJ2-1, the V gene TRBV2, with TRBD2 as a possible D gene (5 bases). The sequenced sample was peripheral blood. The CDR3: CASSGTSTFREFF. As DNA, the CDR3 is TGTGCCAGCAGTGGGACTTCCACATTTAGGGAGTTCTTC.